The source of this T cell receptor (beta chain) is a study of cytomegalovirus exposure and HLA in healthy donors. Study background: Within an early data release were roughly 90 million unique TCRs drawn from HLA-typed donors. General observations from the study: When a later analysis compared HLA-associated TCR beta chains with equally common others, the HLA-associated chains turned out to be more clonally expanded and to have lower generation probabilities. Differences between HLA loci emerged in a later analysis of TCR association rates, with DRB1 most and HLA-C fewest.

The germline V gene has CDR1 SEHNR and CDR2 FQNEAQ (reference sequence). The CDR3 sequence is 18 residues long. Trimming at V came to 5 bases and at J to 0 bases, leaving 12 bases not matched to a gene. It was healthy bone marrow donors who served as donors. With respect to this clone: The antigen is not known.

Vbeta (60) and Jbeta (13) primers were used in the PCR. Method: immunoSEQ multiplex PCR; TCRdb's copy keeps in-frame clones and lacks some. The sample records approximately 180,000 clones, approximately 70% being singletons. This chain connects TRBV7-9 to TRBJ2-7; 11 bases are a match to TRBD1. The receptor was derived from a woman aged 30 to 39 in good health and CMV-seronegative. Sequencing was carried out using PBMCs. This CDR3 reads CASSPLWRDRGISYEQYF. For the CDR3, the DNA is TGTGCCAGCAGCCCTCTATGGCGGGACAGGGGGATCTCCTACGAGCAGTACTTC. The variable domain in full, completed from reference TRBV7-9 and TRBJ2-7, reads DTGVSQNPRHKITKRGQNVTFRCDPISEHNRLYWYRQTLGQGPEFLTYFQNEAQLEKSRLLSDRFSAERPKGSFSTLEIQRTEQGDSAMYLCASSPLWRDRGISYEQYFGPGTRLTVT.